A single sample gave rise to the 30 T cell receptor beta chains below, sequenced in a study of blood T cell repertoires in COVID-19. The repertoire was sequenced with immunoSEQ multiplex PCR; TCRdb's copy has only in-frame clones and lacks some. The table records around 290,000 clones, approximately 90% of them present only once. Input material: PBMCs or T cells enriched from blood (not recorded which). These receptors were taken from an older woman in a cohort exposed to, infected with or recovered from COVID-19 (not recorded which).

This clone was seen once. The chain uses TRBV7-8 and TRBJ1-1; TRBD1 aligns across 7 bases. Germline V gene lookup returns CDR1 SGHVS and CDR2 FQNEAQ. Trimming cost V 5 bases and J 5 bases; bases outside gene matches: 14. This CDR3 comprises 16 residues. The CDR3 here is CASSLTPDRVRTEAFF. For the CDR3, the DNA is TGTGCCAGCAGCCTTACCCCAGACAGGGTTCGTACTGAAGCTTTCTTT.

The V and J genes are TRBV28 and TRBJ1-2; 7 nucleotides agree with TRBD1. Germline V lookup: CDR1 MDHEN, CDR2 SYDVKM. This CDR3 contains 15 residues. V lost 7 bases and J lost 5; bases outside the gene matches: 13. The CDR3 protein is CASKTGEASSYGYTF. In DNA, the CDR3 is TGTGCCAGCAAAACAGGGGAAGCTTCCTCGTATGGCTACACCTTC.

With respect to this clone: A read error may produce the germline difference seen at one junction end. The chain joins TRBV24-1 to TRBJ2-7, with 7 bases matching TRBD1. In germline, CDR1 is KGHDR, CDR2 SFDVKD. The CDR3 is made up of 16 amino acids. This chain's CDR3 is CATSAETGLGSYEQYF. CDR3 sequence (DNA): TGTGCCACCAGTGCCGAGACAGGGTTGGGCTCCTATGAGCAGTACTTC.

The chain is built from TRBV6-5 and TRBJ2-7; TRBD1 matches at 9 bases. CDR1 is MNHEY and CDR2 is SVGAGI in the germline V gene. Trimming cost V 7 bases and J 3 bases; bases outside gene matches: 7. The CDR3 has 14 amino acids. The CDR3 reads CASKTGTGIYEQYF. The DNA for the CDR3 is TGTGCCAGCAAAACCGGGACAGGGATCTACGAGCAGTACTTC.

This chain joins TRBV7-8 and TRBJ2-6; 12 bases match TRBD2. This CDR3 is built from 19 residues. Trimming took 7 bases from V and 0 from J; bases not matched to a gene: 10. From germline, CDR1 is SGHVS and CDR2 FQNEAQ. The CDR3 reads CASTLLAGGDNSGANVLTF. Written as DNA, the CDR3 is TGTGCCAGCACCCTACTAGCGGGAGGAGACAACTCTGGGGCCAACGTCCTGACTTTC.

This rearrangement joins TRBV5-1 to TRBJ2-1; 14 bases align to TRBD2. There are 17 residues in the CDR3. Germline V lookup: CDR1 SGHRS, CDR2 YFSETQ. Trimming removed 2 bases from V and 9 bases from J; junction bases left unmatched: 10. Written as DNA, the CDR3 is TGCGCCAGCAGCTTAAGTGTGGGACTAGCGGGAGTTGGTGAGCAGTTCTTC. This codes for CASSLSVGLAGVGEQFF.

Turning to this clone: A read error may account for a junction end that differs from germline. This chain uses TRBV7-7 with TRBJ2-5; D might be TRBD1 (6 bases). Germline assignment: CDR1 SSHAT and CDR2 FNYEAQ (reference sequence). The CDR3 loop spans 12 amino acids. The CDR3 sequence: CASSSGAETQYF. CDR3 nucleotide sequence: TGTGCTAGCAGCTCAGGGGCAGAGACCCAGTACTTC. Drawing the rest from reference TRBV7-7 and TRBJ2-5, the complete variable domain is GAGVSQSPRYKVTKRGQDVTLRCDPISSHATLYWYQQALGQGPEFLTYFNYEAQPDKSGLPSDRFSAERPEGSISTLTIQRTEQRDSAMYRCASSSGAETQYFGPGTRLLVL.

Written as DNA, the CDR3 is TGTGCCAGCAGCCCTGCCAGGCGCACCGGGGAGCTGTTTTTT. Translation gives CASSPARRTGELFF. The chain carries TRBV7-2 and TRBJ2-2; D is unclear. V was clipped by 5 bases and J by 4 bases, with 11 bases between them. The CDR3 loop spans 14 amino acids. The V gene's germline CDR1 is SGHTA and CDR2 FQGNSA.

This chain uses TRBV5-4 with TRBJ2-1; D possibly corresponds to TRBD1 (6 bases). Trimming pared 4 bases from V and 2 bases from J, leaving 16 bases between. The CDR3 is 16 residues long. CDR1 is SGHNT, CDR2 YYREEE, per germline (reference sequence). The CDR3 sequence: CASSAHQGPPYNEQFF. Written as DNA, the CDR3 is TGTGCCAGCAGCGCCCACCAGGGGCCTCCCTACAATGAGCAGTTCTTC.

The chain uses TRBV19 and TRBJ2-3; TRBD2 agrees at 7 bases. The V gene's germline CDR1 is LNHDA and CDR2 SQIVND (reference sequence). This CDR3 is built from 14 residues. After removal of 7 bases from V and 2 bases from J, the junction contained 6 bases not matched to a gene. The CDR3 DNA follows: TGTGCCAGTAAAGGGCTAGCGGTCACAGATACGCAGTATTTT. Translating gives CASKGLAVTDTQYF. Using reference TRBV19 and TRBJ2-3 for the parts outside the CDR3, the full variable domain is DGGITQSPKYLFRKEGQNVTLSCEQNLNHDAMYWYRQDPGQGLRLIYYSQIVNDFQKGDIAEGYSVSREKKESFPLTVTSAQKNPTAFYLCASKGLAVTDTQYFGPGTRLTVL.

The chain has TRBV23-1 and TRBJ2-2, with D possibly matching TRBD1 (6 bases). TRBV23-1 carries the ORF label, with uncertain function. CDR3 size: 20 residues. The V and J ends lost 6 bases and 0 bases respectively, with 26 bases between them. CDR3 coding DNA: TGCGCCAGCAGGGGCTTACAGGGCGGCGGACCGAACACGAACACCGGGGAGCTGTTTTTT. This sequence encodes CASRGLQGGGPNTNTGELFF.

The chain joins TRBV29-1 to TRBJ1-1, with 8 bases that match TRBD1. The CDR3 totals 14 residues. CDR1 and CDR2 (germline): SQVTM, ANQGSEA. J gave up 13 bases and V 7 bases, and 20 bases lay outside the gene matches. CDR3 sequence reads: CSATGTGQPRFGFF. The CDR3 DNA is TGCAGCGCAACCGGGACAGGCCAACCACGATTCGGTTTCTTT.

The V gene is TRBV21-1, the J gene TRBJ1-6. TRBV21-1 is deemed a pseudogene. CDR3 size: 16 residues. This CDR3 is CASSAKQGLNNSPLHF. The CDR3 DNA is TGTGCCAGCAGCGCGAAGCAGGGACTGAATAATTCACCCCTCCACTTT.

The rearrangement uses TRBV4-3 and TRBJ2-3; tentative D call: TRBD2 (5 bases). This CDR3 has 14 amino acids. CDR1 LGHNA and CDR2 YSLEER come from the germline V gene. V lost 9 bases, J lost 4 bases, and 17 bases lay in between. The CDR3 sequence: CARGNSRVPDTQYF. CDR3 nucleotide sequence: TGCGCCAGGGGGAATTCGAGGGTACCAGATACGCAGTATTTT.

The chain has TRBV24-1 and TRBJ2-3; TRBD1 matches 12 bases. V trimming: 4 bases; J trimming: 1 base; junction bases outside the gene matches: 11. The CDR3 length is 19 residues. Germline lookup yields CDR1 KGHDR and CDR2 SFDVKD. In DNA form, the CDR3 reads TGTGCCACCAGTGAGAGACCGGGACAGGGGGCGGGTCGCACAGATACGCAGTATTTT. The encoded protein is CATSERPGQGAGRTDTQYF.

The J gene is TRBJ2-3, the V gene TRBV19, with 8 nucleotides matching TRBD1. Trimming took 4 bases from V and 2 from J; bases not matched to a gene: 5. The CDR3 spans 15 residues. Germline values: CDR1 LNHDA, CDR2 SQIVND (reference sequence). CDR3 in amino acids: CASSTDRGYTDTQYF. CDR3 bases: TGTGCCAGTAGTACAGACAGGGGTTACACAGATACGCAGTATTTT.

This chain connects TRBV10-2 to TRBJ2-7, with 10 bases that match TRBD2. This CDR3 is 15 amino acids long. V lost 5 bases and J lost 2; bases outside the gene matches: 6. Germline V gene lookup returns CDR1 WSHSY and CDR2 SAAADI. This chain's CDR3 is CASSYQREGAYEQYF. CDR3 DNA: TGCGCCAGCAGTTATCAGCGGGAGGGAGCCTACGAGCAGTACTTC.

The V and J genes are TRBV7-9 and TRBJ2-2; TRBD2 is a possible D gene (5 bases). From germline, CDR1 is SEHNR and CDR2 FQNEAQ (reference sequence). V gave up 5 bases and J gave up 4 bases, with 11 bases separating them. This CDR3 has 14 residues. CDR3 sequence: CASSPQRGTGELFF. The CDR3 nucleotides are TGTGCCAGCAGCCCACAACGGGGCACCGGGGAGCTGTTTTTT.

This clone came up once. This rearrangement joins TRBV10-3 to TRBJ2-7, with D perhaps matching TRBD1 (5 bases). Germline V gene lookup returns CDR1 ENHRY and CDR2 SYGVKD. The CDR3 sequence is 12 residues long. Trimming pared 5 bases from V and 2 bases from J, leaving 7 bases between. The CDR3 sequence is CAISLGAYEQYF. The DNA of the CDR3 is TGTGCCATCAGTTTAGGGGCCTACGAGCAGTACTTC.

The chain is built from TRBV28 and TRBJ1-5; 8 bases line up with TRBD1. V lost 11 bases and J lost 2; bases outside the gene matches: 8. From germline, CDR1 is MDHEN and CDR2 SYDVKM. The CDR3 covers 14 residues. The CDR3 loop reads CAGRKTGGNQPQHF. In nucleotides, the CDR3 is TGTGCCGGCCGCAAGACAGGGGGCAATCAGCCCCAGCATTTT.

This sequence joins TRBV4-1 and TRBJ1-5, with TRBD1 matching 9 bases. The V and J ends lost 1 base and 3 bases, in that order; junction bases with no gene match: 4. This CDR3 is 16 amino acids long. Germline V gene data show CDR1 as MGHRA and CDR2 as YSYEKL. The CDR3: CASSQAGTGFNQPQHF. The CDR3 DNA reads as TGCGCCAGCAGCCAAGCCGGGACAGGGTTCAATCAGCCCCAGCATTTT.

This chain connects TRBV5-6 to TRBJ1-2, with 7 bases identical to TRBD1. The V gene's germline CDR1 is SGHDT and CDR2 YYEEEE. The V and J ends lost 4 bases and 0 bases, in that order; junction bases with no gene match: 3. The CDR3 runs to 14 residues. Written as DNA, the CDR3 is TGTGCCAGCAGCCTGGACAGGCCTAACTATGGCTACACCTTC. Its translation: CASSLDRPNYGYTF.

The genes are TRBV5-6 and TRBJ1-1; D not certain. The CDR3 covers 13 residues. Trimming cost V 2 bases and J 1 base, with 6 bases left between them. Germline V lookup: CDR1 SGHDT, CDR2 YYEEEE. The CDR3 DNA is TGTGCCAGCAGCTTTACTAGGAACACTGAAGCTTTCTTT. Protein: CASSFTRNTEAFF.

This clone appeared once. V is TRBV12-3 or TRBV12-4 and J is TRBJ2-7; D perhaps matches TRBD1 (6 bases). V lost 1 base and J lost 6, with 7 bases in between. There are 12 residues in the CDR3. The CDR3 sequence: CASSLGGLEQYF. CDR3 DNA: TGTGCCAGCAGTTTAGGGGGGCTCGAGCAGTACTTC.

In its sample, this clone was seen once. J is TRBJ2-7 and V is TRBV27; 8 positions agree with TRBD1. CDR1 MNHEY and CDR2 SMNVEV come from the germline V gene (reference sequence). The CDR3 consists of 14 residues. V dropped 6 bases and J dropped 4; count of bases not matched to a gene: 8. This CDR3 is CASSVGTGRYEQYF. The CDR3, as DNA: TGTGCCAGCAGCGTCGGGACAGGAAGATACGAGCAGTACTTC.

The chain links TRBV3-1 (or the pseudogene TRBV3-2) to TRBJ2-2; TRBD1 matches at 8 bases. This CDR3 has 14 amino acids. V lost 4 bases and J lost 4; bases outside the gene matches: 2. CDR1 and CDR2 (germline): LGHDT, YNNKEL (reference sequence). CDR3 sequence: CASSRTGPTGELFF. CDR3 nucleotides: TGTGCCAGCAGCCGGACAGGGCCCACCGGGGAGCTGTTTTTT.

This clone was counted once. The rearrangement links TRBV24-1 to TRBJ2-1; TRBD1 is a possible D gene (5 bases). The germline gives CDR1 KGHDR, CDR2 SFDVKD. Deletions cut 9 bases from V and 3 bases from J, with 29 bases between. The CDR3 extends over 19 amino acids. The CDR3 DNA sequence: TGTGCCACCCGCCATCTAGGGGCCAGAGAGCACTACTACTACAATGAGCAGTTCTTC. Its translation: CATRHLGAREHYYYNEQFF.

The V gene is TRBV6-4, the J gene TRBJ2-1, with TRBD1 matching over 7 bases. Germline V lookup: CDR1 MRHNA, CDR2 SNTAGT. Losses at the gene ends were 9 bases for V and 7 bases for J; bases not matched to a gene: 15. The CDR3 covers 15 residues. Here the CDR3 reads CASNCGGQSLNEQFF. DNA for the CDR3: TGTGCCAGTAACTGTGGGGGACAGAGTCTGAATGAGCAGTTCTTC.

J is TRBJ2-7 and V is TRBV5-1, with TRBD2 matching over 10 bases. V trimming: 3 bases; J trimming: 7 bases; junction bases outside the gene matches: 10. The V gene's germline CDR1 is SGHRS and CDR2 YFSETQ. The CDR3 is 15 amino acids. This chain's CDR3 is CASSSPSGSTGEQYF. The CDR3 DNA follows: TGCGCCAGCAGCTCCCCTAGCGGGAGTACCGGTGAGCAGTACTTC.

The CDR3, as DNA: TGTGCCAGTAGTATAGCGCAGGGGACTTCACCCCTCCACTTT. It encodes CASSIAQGTSPLHF. This chain connects TRBV19 to TRBJ1-6, with D possibly TRBD1 on 6 matching bases. This CDR3 is 14 amino acids long. Germline CDR1 is LNHDA and CDR2 is SQIVND (reference sequence). V shed 1 base and J shed 9 bases, with 10 bases lying between them.